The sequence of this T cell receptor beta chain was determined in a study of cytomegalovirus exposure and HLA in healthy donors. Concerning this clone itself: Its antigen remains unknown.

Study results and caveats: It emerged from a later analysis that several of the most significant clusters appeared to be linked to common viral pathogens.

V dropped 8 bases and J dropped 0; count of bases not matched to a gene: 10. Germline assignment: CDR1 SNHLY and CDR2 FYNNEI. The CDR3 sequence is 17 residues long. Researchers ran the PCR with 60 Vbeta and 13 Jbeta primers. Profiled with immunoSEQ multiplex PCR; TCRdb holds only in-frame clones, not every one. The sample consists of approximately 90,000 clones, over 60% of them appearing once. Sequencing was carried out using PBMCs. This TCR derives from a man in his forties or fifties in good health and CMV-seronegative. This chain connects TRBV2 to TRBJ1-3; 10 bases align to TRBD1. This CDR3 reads CASLGQGGAFSGNTIYF. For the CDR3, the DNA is TGTGCCAGCCTCGGACAGGGGGGTGCCTTCTCTGGAAACACCATATATTTT.